Below, one T cell receptor beta chain is given with its context. The antigen is unknown. Germline and junction disagree at one end, which may indicate a read error. The germline V gene encodes CDR1 MNHNS and CDR2 SASEGT. This CDR3 is built from 17 residues. The data were taken from a study of blood T cells in healthy people across ages. Study results and limitations: The long-lived group displayed more naive CD4+ cells, plus higher diversity, than the aged donors did.

A J-beta primer mix and a sample-barcoded 5' primer were used in a second PCR of about 6 to 12 cycles. A single record per CDR3 protein comes from TCRdb applying MiXCR to the 5' RACE reads. Of over 1,200,000 distinct CDR3 sequences listed, roughly 59% are singletons. Sequenced input: blood. The chain employs TRBV6-1 and TRBJ1-5, with D possibly TRBD1 on 5 matching bases. The sequence was collected from a man younger than 35 in good health. DNA of the CDR3: TGCGCCAGCAGTGAATACCTATACGTGGGGGGCAATCAGCCCCAGCATTTT. Amino acids: CASSEYLYVGGNQPQHF.